The 3 T cell receptor beta chains listed next were all sequenced from one sample in a study of CD8+ T cells in alopecia areata. Treatment in this sample: oral pan-JAK inhibitor, 5-10 mg twice daily. Extracted from the samples, RNA was reverse transcribed into cDNA to serve as the sequencing template. Data came from immunoSEQ multiplex PCR; TCRdb stores just in-frame clones and leaves some out. The sample yields more than 150,000 clones, about half seen once. The specimen was CD8+ T cells sorted from blood, collected around week 54, from a patient treated with tofacitinib. Receptor source: a human donor with alopecia areata.

The rearrangement uses TRBV30 and TRBJ2-2; D is undetermined. Trimming shortened V by 2 bases and J by 6 bases, and 7 bases separated the two germline ends. The germline gives CDR1 GTSNPN, CDR2 SVGIG (reference sequence). The CDR3 has 12 amino acids. The CDR3 protein is CAWSLSPGELFF. Here the CDR3 DNA reads TGTGCCTGGAGTTTGTCGCCCGGGGAGCTGTTTTTT.

The chain employs TRBV9 and TRBJ1-3; 7 bases align to TRBD1. In germline, CDR1 is SGDLS, CDR2 YYNGEE. This CDR3 has 17 amino acids. V shed 5 bases and J 3 bases; nucleotides not matched to a gene: 14. CDR3 DNA: TGTGCCAGCAGTCCCGGTGGGGACAGATCTCTTGGAAACACCATATATTTT. This sequence encodes CASSPGGDRSLGNTIYF.

J is TRBJ2-5 and V is TRBV5-1, with 11 nucleotides matching TRBD2. The V and J ends lost 2 bases and 11 bases, in that order; junction bases with no gene match: 8. In germline, CDR1 is SGHRS, CDR2 YFSETQ. The CDR3 contains 14 residues. The CDR3 DNA follows: TGCGCCAGCAGCTTTAGCGGGGGGGCCCGGGAGCAGTACTTC. This translates into CASSFSGGAREQYF.